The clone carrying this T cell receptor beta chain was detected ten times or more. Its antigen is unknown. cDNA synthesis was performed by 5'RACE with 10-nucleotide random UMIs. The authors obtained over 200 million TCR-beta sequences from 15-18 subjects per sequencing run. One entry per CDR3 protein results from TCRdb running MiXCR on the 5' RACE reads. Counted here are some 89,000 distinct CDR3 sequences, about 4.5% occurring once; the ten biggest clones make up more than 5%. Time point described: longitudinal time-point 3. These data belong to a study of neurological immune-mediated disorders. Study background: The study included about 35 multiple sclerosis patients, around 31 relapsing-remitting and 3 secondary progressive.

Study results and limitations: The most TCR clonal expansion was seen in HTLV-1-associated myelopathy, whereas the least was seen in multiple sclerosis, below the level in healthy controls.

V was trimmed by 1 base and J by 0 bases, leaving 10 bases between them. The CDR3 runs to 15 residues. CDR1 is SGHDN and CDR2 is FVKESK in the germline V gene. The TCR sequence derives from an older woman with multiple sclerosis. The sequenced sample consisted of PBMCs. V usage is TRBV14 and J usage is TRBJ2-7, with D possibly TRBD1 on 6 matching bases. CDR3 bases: TGTGCCAGCAGCCAAGGGCAGGGGCCCTCCTACGAGCAGTACTTC. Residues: CASSQGQGPSYEQYF.